This T cell receptor beta chain stems from a study of cytomegalovirus exposure and HLA in healthy donors. This clone has just a few counts. Its antigen is unknown. The PCR contained 60 Vbeta and 13 Jbeta primers. Some clones are missing from TCRdb's copy, which holds only in-frame ones; the method was immunoSEQ multiplex PCR. Of roughly 100,000 clones in the sample, approximately 9% were seen once. Notes on the study in general: Earlier analysis found most TCR beta V segments productive about 90% or about 30% of the time. Another analysis was done later, and it associated 16,951 TCR beta sequences with HLA alleles at 0.05 false discovery rate.

This clonotype was sampled from a man in his forties or fifties in good health and CMV-seropositive. Sequencing was carried out using PBMCs.

The CDR3 spells CASSLGGGDYGYTF. The CDR3, as DNA: TGTGCCAGCAGCTTAGGGGGCGGGGACTATGGCTACACCTTC. The rearrangement uses TRBV7-9 and TRBJ1-2; perhaps TRBD1 as D (5 bases). This CDR3 contains 14 residues. Trimming removed 1 base from V and 3 bases from J, with 9 bases in between. Germline CDR1 and CDR2: SEHNR and FQNEAQ (reference sequence).